Described below is a single T cell receptor beta chain sequence and its context. This entry comes from a study of blood T cell repertoires in COVID-19. Overall study: Material from acute and convalescent COVID-19 was sourced from the United States, Italy and Spain.

The Seattle patients joined while their infection was active and were tracked longitudinally afterward. CDR3 length equals 15 residues. The V gene's germline CDR1 is MNHNS and CDR2 SASEGT. The junction had 8 bases not matched to a gene; V was cut back by 1 base and J by 6 bases. In the original workflow: By means of reference gene primer amplification, nucleated cell counts were estimated. Method: immunoSEQ multiplex PCR; TCRdb's copy keeps in-frame clones and lacks some. D and trimming come from the DNA, and the V and J calls and clone size come from that table. The sample lists hundreds of thousands of clones, about 90% seen once, with under 4% in the top ten.

The receptor comes from a woman in her twenties or thirties with COVID-19, enrolled during active disease. V is TRBV6-1 and J is TRBJ1-2; TRBD1 aligns across 7 bases. The sequencing input was peripheral blood. CDR3 protein: CASSEGVRGVDGYTF. Here the CDR3 DNA reads TGTGCCAGCAGTGAAGGAGTCAGGGGGGTAGATGGCTACACCTTC.